One T cell receptor beta chain is described in this entry. CDR3 length equals 15 residues. Germline CDR1 is PRHDT and CDR2 is FYEKMQ (reference sequence). With V trimmed by 4 bases and J by 8 bases, 8 bases remained unmatched. This sample was included in a study of long-term antiretroviral therapy in people with HIV. Run at survey level, the immunoSEQ assay was version v3.0. Sequenced by immunoSEQ multiplex PCR; TCRdb stores in-frame clones only, minus some. The sample has some 12,000 clones, about four fifths seen once. Sequenced material: unsorted PBMCs, taken around 8 years after starting antiretroviral therapy. The gene calls are TRBV13 and TRBJ2-1; 10 bases fit TRBD1. This TCR came from a man aged 50-60 years with HIV. The CDR3: CASSSGGTGVDEQFF. The CDR3 coding sequence is TGTGCCAGCAGCTCCGGCGGGACAGGGGTGGATGAGCAGTTCTTC.